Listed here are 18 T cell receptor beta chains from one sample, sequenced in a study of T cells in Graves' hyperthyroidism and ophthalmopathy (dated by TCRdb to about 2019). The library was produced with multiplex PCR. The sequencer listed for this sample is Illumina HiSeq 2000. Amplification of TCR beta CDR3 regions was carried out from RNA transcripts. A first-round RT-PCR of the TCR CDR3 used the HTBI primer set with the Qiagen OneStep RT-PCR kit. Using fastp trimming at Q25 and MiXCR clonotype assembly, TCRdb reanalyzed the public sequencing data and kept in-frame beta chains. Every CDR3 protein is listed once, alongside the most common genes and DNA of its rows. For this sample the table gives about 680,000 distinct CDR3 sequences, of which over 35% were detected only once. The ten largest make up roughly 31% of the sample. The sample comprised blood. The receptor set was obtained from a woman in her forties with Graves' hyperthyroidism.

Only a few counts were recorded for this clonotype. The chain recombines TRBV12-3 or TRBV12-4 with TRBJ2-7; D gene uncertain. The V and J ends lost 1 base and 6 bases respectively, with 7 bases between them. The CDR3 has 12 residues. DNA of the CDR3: TGTGCCAGCAGTTTAGAACCCTTCGAGCAGTACTTC. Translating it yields CASSLEPFEQYF.

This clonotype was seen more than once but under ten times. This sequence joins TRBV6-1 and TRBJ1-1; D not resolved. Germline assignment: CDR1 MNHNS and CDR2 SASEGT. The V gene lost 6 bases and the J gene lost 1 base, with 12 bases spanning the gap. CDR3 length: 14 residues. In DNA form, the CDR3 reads TGTGCCAGCAGCACCTTGGACGGGAACACTGAAGCTTTCTTT. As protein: CASSTLDGNTEAFF.

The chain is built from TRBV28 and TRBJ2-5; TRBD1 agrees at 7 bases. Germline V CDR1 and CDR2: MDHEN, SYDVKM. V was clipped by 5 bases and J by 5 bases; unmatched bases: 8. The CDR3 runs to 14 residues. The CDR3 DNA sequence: TGTGCCAGCAGTCGTGGACAGGCGCGGGAGACCCAGTACTTC. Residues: CASSRGQARETQYF.

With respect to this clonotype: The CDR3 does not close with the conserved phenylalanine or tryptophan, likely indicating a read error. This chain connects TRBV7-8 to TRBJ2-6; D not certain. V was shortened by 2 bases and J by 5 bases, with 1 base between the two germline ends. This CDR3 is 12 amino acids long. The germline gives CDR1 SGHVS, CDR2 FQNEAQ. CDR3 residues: CASSLWANVLTL. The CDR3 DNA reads TGTGCCAGCAGCTTATGGGCCAACGTCCTGACTCTC.

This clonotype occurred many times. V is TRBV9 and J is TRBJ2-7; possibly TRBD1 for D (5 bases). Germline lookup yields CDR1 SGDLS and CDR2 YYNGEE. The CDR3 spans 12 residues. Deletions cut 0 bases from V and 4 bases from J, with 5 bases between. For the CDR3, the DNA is TGTGCCAGCAGCGTAGACAGGTACGAGCAGTACTTC. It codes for CASSVDRYEQYF.

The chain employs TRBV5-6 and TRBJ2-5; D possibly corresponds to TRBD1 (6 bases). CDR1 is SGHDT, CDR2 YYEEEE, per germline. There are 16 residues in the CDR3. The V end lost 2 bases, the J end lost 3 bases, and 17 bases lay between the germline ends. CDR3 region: CASSFRAGRGKETQYF. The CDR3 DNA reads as TGTGCCAGCAGCTTTAGAGCCGGCAGGGGAAAAGAGACCCAGTACTTC.

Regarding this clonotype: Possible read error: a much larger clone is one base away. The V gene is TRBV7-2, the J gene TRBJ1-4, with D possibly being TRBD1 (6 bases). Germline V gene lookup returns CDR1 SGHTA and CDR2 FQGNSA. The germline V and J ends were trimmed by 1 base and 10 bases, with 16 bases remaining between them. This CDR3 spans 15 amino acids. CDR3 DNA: TGTGCCAGCAGCTTAGTAGGGGGACAAGGTGGAAAACTGTTTTTT. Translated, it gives CASSLVGGQGGKLFF.

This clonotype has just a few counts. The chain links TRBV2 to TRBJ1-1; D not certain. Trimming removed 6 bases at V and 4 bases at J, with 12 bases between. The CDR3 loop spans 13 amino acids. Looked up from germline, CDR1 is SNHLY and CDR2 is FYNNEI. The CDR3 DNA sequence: TGTGCCAGCAGGGATTCCTGGGGCACTGAAGCTTTCTTT. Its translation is CASRDSWGTEAFF.

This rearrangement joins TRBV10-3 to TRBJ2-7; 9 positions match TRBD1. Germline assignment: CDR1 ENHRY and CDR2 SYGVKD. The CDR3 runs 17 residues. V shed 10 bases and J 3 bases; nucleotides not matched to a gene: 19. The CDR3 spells CATAGARDRDSVYEQYF. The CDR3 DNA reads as TGTGCCACCGCAGGCGCCCGGGACAGGGATTCCGTCTACGAGCAGTACTTC.

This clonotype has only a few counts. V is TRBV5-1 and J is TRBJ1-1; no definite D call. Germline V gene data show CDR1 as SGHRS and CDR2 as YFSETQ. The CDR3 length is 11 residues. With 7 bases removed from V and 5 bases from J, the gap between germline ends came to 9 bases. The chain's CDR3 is CASAGETEAFF. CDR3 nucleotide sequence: TGCGCCAGCGCTGGGGAGACTGAAGCTTTCTTT.

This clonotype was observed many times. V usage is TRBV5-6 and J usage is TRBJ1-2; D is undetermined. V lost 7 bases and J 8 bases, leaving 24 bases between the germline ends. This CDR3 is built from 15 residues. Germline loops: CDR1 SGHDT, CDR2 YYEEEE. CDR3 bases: TGTGCCAGCTCGCCTCAAGGTCTGGTTCGCTTGGGCTACACCTTC. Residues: CASSPQGLVRLGYTF.

The CDR3 loop is CASSQNRFSNQPQHF. The CDR3 DNA follows: TGCGCCAGCAGCCAAAACAGGTTTAGCAATCAGCCCCAGCATTTT. The chain employs TRBV4-1 and TRBJ1-5, with D perhaps TRBD1 (5 bases). This CDR3 spans 15 amino acids. V dropped 2 bases and J dropped 0 bases, with 8 bases sitting between them. The germline CDR1 and CDR2 sequences are MGHRA and YSYEKL.

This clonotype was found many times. The CDR3 bases are TGTGCCAGTAGTACCGCCAGCTCTGGAAACACCATATATTTT. Its translation is CASSTASSGNTIYF. The chain combines TRBV19 with TRBJ1-3; D gene unclear. The ends were cut back, 4 bases at V and 0 bases at J, with 7 bases in the middle. Germline V gene lookup returns CDR1 LNHDA and CDR2 SQIVND (reference sequence). The CDR3 totals 14 residues.

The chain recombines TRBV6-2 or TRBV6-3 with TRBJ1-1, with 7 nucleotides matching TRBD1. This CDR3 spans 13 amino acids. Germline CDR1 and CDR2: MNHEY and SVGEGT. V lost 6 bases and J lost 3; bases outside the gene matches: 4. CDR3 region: CASRETGYTEAFF. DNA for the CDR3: TGTGCCAGCAGAGAGACAGGGTACACTGAAGCTTTCTTT.

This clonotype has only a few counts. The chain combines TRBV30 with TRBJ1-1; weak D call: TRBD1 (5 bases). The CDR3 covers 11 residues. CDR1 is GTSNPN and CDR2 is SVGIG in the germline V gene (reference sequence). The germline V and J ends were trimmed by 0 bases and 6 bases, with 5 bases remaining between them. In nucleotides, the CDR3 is TGTGCCTGGAGTGTGACAGCTGAAGCTTTCTTT. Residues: CAWSVTAEAFF.

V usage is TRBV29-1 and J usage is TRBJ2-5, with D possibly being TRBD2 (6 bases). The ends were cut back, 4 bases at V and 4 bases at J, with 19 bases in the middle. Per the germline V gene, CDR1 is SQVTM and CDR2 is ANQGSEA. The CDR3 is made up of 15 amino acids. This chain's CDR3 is CSVALASPSLETQYF. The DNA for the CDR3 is TGCAGCGTTGCCCTAGCGAGCCCGTCGCTAGAGACCCAGTACTTC.

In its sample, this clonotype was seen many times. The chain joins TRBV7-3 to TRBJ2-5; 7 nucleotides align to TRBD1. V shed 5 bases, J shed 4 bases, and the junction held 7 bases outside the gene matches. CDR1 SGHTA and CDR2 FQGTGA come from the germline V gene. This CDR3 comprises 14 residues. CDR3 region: CASSPDHRGETQYF. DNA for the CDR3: TGTGCCAGCAGCCCCGACCACAGGGGAGAGACCCAGTACTTC.

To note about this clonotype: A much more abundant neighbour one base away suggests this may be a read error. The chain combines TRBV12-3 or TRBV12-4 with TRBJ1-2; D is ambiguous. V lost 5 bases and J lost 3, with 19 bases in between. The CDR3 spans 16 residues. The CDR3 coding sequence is TGTGCCAGCAGTCCGGACCCCTATCCTGCCGACTATGGCTACACCTTC. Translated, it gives CASSPDPYPADYGYTF.